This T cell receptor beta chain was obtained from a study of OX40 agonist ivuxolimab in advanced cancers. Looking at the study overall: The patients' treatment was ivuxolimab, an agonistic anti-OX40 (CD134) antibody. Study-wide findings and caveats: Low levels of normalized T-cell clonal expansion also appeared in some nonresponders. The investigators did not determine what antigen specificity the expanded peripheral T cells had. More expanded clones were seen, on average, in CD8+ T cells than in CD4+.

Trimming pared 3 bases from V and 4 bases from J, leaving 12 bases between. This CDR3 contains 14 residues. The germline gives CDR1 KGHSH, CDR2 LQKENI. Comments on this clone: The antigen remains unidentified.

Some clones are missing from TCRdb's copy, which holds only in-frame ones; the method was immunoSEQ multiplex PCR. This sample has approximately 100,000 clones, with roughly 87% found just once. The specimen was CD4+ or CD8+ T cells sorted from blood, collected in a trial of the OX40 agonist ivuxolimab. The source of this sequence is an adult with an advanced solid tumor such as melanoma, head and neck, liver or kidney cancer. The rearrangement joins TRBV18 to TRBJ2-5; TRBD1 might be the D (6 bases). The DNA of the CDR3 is TGTGCCAGCTCACCTATCGACAGGACAGAGACCCAGTACTTC. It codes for CASSPIDRTETQYF.